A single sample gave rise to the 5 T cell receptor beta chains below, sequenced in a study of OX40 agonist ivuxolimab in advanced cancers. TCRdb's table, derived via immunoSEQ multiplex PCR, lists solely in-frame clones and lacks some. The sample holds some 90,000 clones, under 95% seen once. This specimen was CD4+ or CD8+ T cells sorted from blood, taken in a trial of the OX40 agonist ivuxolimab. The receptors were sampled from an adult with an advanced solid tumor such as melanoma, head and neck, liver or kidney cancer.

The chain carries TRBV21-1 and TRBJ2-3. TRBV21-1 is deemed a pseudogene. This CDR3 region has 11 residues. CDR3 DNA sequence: TGTGCCAGCATGAAGACAGATACGCAGTATTTT. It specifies CASMKTDTQYF.

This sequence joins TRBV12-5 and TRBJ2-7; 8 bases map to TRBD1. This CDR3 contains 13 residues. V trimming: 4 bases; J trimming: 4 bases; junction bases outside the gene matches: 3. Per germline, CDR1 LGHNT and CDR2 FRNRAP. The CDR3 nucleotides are TGTGCTAGTGGTTCGACAGGGGTTTACGAGCAGTACTTC. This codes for CASGSTGVYEQYF. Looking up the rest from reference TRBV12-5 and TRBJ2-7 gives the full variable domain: DARVTQTPRHKVTEMGQEVTMRCQPILGHNTVFWYRQTMMQGLELLAYFRNRAPLDDSGMPKDRFSAEMPDATLATLKIQPSEPRDSAVYFCASGSTGVYEQYFGPGTRLTVT.

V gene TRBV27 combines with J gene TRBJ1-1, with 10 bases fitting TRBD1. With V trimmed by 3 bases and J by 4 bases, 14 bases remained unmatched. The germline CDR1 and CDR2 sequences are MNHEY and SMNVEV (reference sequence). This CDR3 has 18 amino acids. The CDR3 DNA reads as TGTGCCAGCAGTTTCCTGTCTCGGACAGGGGGGATTGTCACTGAAGCTTTCTTT. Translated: CASSFLSRTGGIVTEAFF.

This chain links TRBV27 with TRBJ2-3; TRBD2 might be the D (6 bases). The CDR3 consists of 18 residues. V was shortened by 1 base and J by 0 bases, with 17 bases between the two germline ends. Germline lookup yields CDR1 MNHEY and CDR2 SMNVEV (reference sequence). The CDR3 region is CASSLWGWEAASTDTQYF. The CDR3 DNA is TGTGCCAGCAGTTTATGGGGTTGGGAGGCGGCTAGCACAGATACGCAGTATTTT.

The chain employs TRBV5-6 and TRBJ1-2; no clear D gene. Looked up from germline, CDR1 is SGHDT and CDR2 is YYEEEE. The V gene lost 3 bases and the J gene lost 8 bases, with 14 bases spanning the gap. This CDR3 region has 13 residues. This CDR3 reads CASSSPGVWGYTF. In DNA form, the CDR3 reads TGTGCCAGCAGCTCACCTGGGGTCTGGGGCTACACCTTC. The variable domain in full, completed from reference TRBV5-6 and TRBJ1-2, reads DAGVTQSPTHLIKTRGQQVTLRCSPKSGHDTVSWYQQALGQGPQFIFQYYEEEERQRGNFPDRFSGHQFPNYSSELNVNALLLGDSALYLCASSSPGVWGYTFGSGTRLTVV.